A selection of T cell receptor beta chains follows, all from one sample in a study of blood T cells in healthy people across ages. TCRdb used MiXCR to reprocess the 5' RACE reads, holding one entry per CDR3 protein. In the table there are about 680,000 distinct CDR3 sequences, about 52% of which are singletons. The sequencing sample was made of blood. These receptors were obtained from a woman aged 55 to 70 in good health. Each CDR3 is given with its conserved first and last residue. The D gene is left open where the match is weak. The size field is filled for only some rows; it gives once, few, many or a size class.

size,J,D,V,DNA,CDR3
NA,TRBJ2-7,NA,TRBV6-5,TGTGCCAGCAGTTACTCGGAGGGGAACTCCTACGAGCAGTACTTC,CASSYSEGNSYEQYF
NA,TRBJ1-1,NA,TRBV11-1,TGTGCCAGCAGCCCATCCGTGGCTGAAGCTTTCTTT,CASSPSVAEAFF
NA,TRBJ2-1,TRBD2,TRBV11-2,TGTGCCAGCGGCCAGCGGGGGTACAATGAGCAGTTCTTC,CASGQRGYNEQFF
few,TRBJ2-7,TRBD2,TRBV28,TGTGCCAGCAGCCTGGGCGGCGGGAGTTTCCATGAGCAGTACTTC,CASSLGGGSFHEQYF
NA,TRBJ2-5,TRBD2,TRBV3-1,TGTGCCAGCAGCCAAGGGACTAGCGGGAGATCGGAGACCCAGTACTTC,CASSQGTSGRSETQYF
few,TRBJ2-7,TRBD2,TRBV6-5,TGTGCCAGCAGTTACTCACTAGCGGGGGATGCCTACGAGCAGTACTTC,CASSYSLAGDAYEQYF
few,TRBJ2-7,TRBD1,TRBV14,TGTGCCAGCAGCCACCTTGACCCCCAGGGGGACGAGCAGTACTTC,CASSHLDPQGDEQYF
NA,TRBJ1-6,TRBD1,TRBV7-8,TGTGCCAGCAGTTTGTGGGACAGGGAGAATAATTCACCCCTCCACTTT,CASSLWDRENNSPLHF
NA,TRBJ2-1,NA,TRBV7-6,TGTGCCAGCAGCTTAGGGCAGACTGAGCAGTTCTTC,CASSLGQTEQFF
NA,TRBJ1-4,NA,TRBV18,TGTGCCAGCTCACCACCGACAGGTGGTGAAAAACTGTTTTTT,CASSPPTGGEKLFF
NA,TRBJ1-2,NA,TRBV5-8,TGTGCCAGCAGCCTAGACAGACGTGGCTACACCTTC,CASSLDRRGYTF
medium-sized,TRBJ2-7,NA,TRBV27,TGTGCCAGCAGTTTACGTCCGCTCTACGAGCAGTACTTC,CASSLRPLYEQYF
few,TRBJ1-6,NA,TRBV13,TGTGCCAGCAACAATGCGGGGGCTAATTCACCCCTCCACTTT,CASNNAGANSPLHF
NA,TRBJ2-3,NA,TRBV12-3/TRBV12-4,TGTGCCAGCAGCCCATCAAGCAGAGTGAGCACAGATACGCAGTATTTT,CASSPSSRVSTDTQYF
NA,TRBJ2-5,NA,TRBV24-1,TGTGCCACCAGTGATTTGGTGGGAGCAGGCGAGACCCAGTACTTC,CATSDLVGAGETQYF
NA,TRBJ2-1,NA,TRBV27,TGTGCCAGCAGTCCGGGTGAGGGCGGTGAGCAGTTCTTC,CASSPGEGGEQFF
NA,TRBJ1-2,TRBD1,TRBV2,TGTGCCAGCGACGGGGACAGGGGGAAAAAATCGACGTCTTACTATGGCTACACCTTC,CASDGDRGKKSTSYYGYTF
NA,TRBJ2-7,NA,TRBV29-1,TGCAGCGTTGAAGGCCGCCAGCGGGTTTACAATGAGCAGTACTTC,CSVEGRQRVYNEQYF
few,TRBJ2-7,TRBD1,TRBV7-9,TGTGCCAGCAGCTCCCCCGACGGACAGGTGGACTACGAGCAGTACTTC,CASSSPDGQVDYEQYF
NA,TRBJ2-7,TRBD1,TRBV18,TGTGCCAGCGCGACAGGGGTCCACGAGCAGTACTTC,CASATGVHEQYF
once,TRBJ1-4,NA,TRBV20-1,TGCAGTGCCACGAGGGGGGGTTCTGCTAATGAAAAACTGTTTTTT,CSATRGGSANEKLFF
few,TRBJ1-2,NA,TRBV18,TGTGCCAGCTCACCACTTATAATGGGGTTGGATGGCTACACCTTC,CASSPLIMGLDGYTF
NA,TRBJ1-2,NA,TRBV20-1,TGCAGTGCTGGACAGATATCATATGGCTACACCTTC,CSAGQISYGYTF